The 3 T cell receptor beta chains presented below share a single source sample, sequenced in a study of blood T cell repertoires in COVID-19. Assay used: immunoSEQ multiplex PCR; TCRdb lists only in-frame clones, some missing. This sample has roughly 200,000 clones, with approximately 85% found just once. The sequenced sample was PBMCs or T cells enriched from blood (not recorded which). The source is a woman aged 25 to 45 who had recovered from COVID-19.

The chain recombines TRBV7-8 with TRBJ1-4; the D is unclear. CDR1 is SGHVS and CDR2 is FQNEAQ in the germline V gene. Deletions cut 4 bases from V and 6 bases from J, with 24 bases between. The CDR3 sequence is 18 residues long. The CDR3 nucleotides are TGTGCCAGCAGCTCCCGGGGATTCCCCATTCCGGCCTATGAAAAACTGTTTTTT. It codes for CASSSRGFPIPAYEKLFF.

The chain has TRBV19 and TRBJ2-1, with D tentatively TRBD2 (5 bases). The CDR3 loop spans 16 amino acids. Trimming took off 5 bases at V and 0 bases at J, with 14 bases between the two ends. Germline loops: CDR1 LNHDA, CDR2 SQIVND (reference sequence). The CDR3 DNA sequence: TGTGCCAGTAGTGCTTTAAGCGGAGGCTCCTACAATGAGCAGTTCTTC. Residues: CASSALSGGSYNEQFF.

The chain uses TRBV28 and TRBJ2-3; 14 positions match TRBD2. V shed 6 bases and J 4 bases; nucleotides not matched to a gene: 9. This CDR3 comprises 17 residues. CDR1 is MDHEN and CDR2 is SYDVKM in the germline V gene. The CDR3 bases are TGTGCCAGCAGCCCCCGGAGGACTAGCGGGAGGCCAGATACGCAGTATTTT. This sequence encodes CASSPRRTSGRPDTQYF.